This TCR beta chain was sequenced for a study of beta chain features in type 1 diabetes (dated by TCRdb to 2017 to 2018). With respect to the entire study: Mean age, gender distribution, total cell number and subset yield did not differ between patients and healthy donors. A total of 100 million to 110 million sorted cells were examined across all samples, and a strong correlation was observed between cell number per subset and RNA yield. The study compared the TCRB repertoires of sorted circulating CD4+ T cell subsets in recently diagnosed type 1 diabetes patients with those in matched healthy donors. Whereas all 30 or so donors provided naive and central memory subsets, regulatory and stem cell-like memory subsets were isolated from just 8 patients and roughly eight healthy donors. Overall results and qualifications from the work: Because cDNA was sequenced instead of genomic DNA, activated cells with high expression could be over-represented, although the groups did not differ in activation or CD3 levels. Because the HLA sub-analyses included only small numbers of individuals, any influence of HLA type on TCRB rearrangement was left unresolved. Naive, central memory and regulatory TCRB repertoires appeared more similar among patients than among healthy donors. At VDJ recombination sites, patients with type 1 diabetes made fewer insertions and deleted more nucleotides, a pattern implying thymic rearrangement abnormalities. Type 1 diabetes patients showed a moderate but significant shortening of TCRB CDR3 length in all four CD4+ subsets. Shorter templates might be favored by PCR, yet because patient and control samples were amplified and corrected together, any such skew would affect both groups equally.

Each donor gave one peripheral blood draw, averaging approximately 120 mL, which was collected into heparinised tubes. A BD FACSAria II and a panel including CD45RO, CCR7, CD25, CD127, CD95 and CD27 were used to sort naive, central memory, regulatory and stem cell-like memory CD4+ T cells. All sorted populations exceeded 95% purity. PBMCs were separated immediately by Lymphoprep density gradient centrifugation and were stained directly, without being cultured. To minimize batch effects, samples were stained and sorted in pairs, one healthy donor with one patient per experiment. All of the isolated RNA was reverse transcribed with the High Capacity cDNA Reverse Transcription Kit, so expressed TCRB transcripts were sequenced. Naive, central memory and regulatory T cell samples underwent deep immunoSEQ sequencing, averaging approximately 3.3 million total reads per sample. Sorted cells were lysed in RLT buffer and RNA was extracted with DNase-treated RNeasy Micro or Mini kits, depending on cell number. Each cell subset was processed on its own to prevent cross-contamination, while patient and healthy donor samples were processed together. TCRB sequences were amplified from cDNA with the immunoSEQ multiplex PCR, producing 87-bp fragments spanning the CDR3 region. Amplicons were sequenced on the Illumina HiSeq platform. The paper's processing steps were these. Synthetic template baselines were used to correct PCR bias computationally, reads within Hamming distance 2 were collapsed, and singletons that could not be merged were discarded. Reads were aligned against IMGT to assign V, D and J genes, CDR3 length and insertions or deletions at six rearrangement sites. Within each subset, clonotype counts were normalized to sorted cell number, after which true diversity and Gini coefficients were computed with the tcR R package. The overlap coefficient, calculated on TCRB nucleotide sequences, was used to quantify repertoire sharing. Out-of-frame TCRB sequences from naive cells were analyzed as a proxy for the pre-selection repertoire. The clones in this table, taken by TCRdb from immuneACCESS, are in-frame only. Not every clone is retained; where verified, under half of the shortfall comes from an unresolved V gene, and the cause of the rest is unknown. That table supplies the V and J calls and clone size; D and trimming were determined from the DNA. Counted in this sample were about 360,000 clones; roughly 12% of them appeared once. The leading ten clones occupy approximately 0.015% of the sample.

A distance of 11 bases separates the germline ends of V and J, which lose 6 bases and 6 bases respectively. From cysteine to phenylalanine, the CDR3 is 11 amino acids long. Solely the CDR3 DNA is kept, with 33 bases framed from the first base. CDR1 and CDR2 are drawn from the germline V gene (reference sequence): DFQATT, SNEGSKA. This clone has more than one count but fewer than ten. Its antigen target is currently unknown. Base qualities were left out, and no much larger clone turns up one base away. This sequence uses TRBV20-1 and TRBJ1-1, with no D gene named confidently. The sequence came from a man aged 18-30 years in good health. Input material: naive CD4+ T cells from blood. The intended sense of this specimen's cell subset or site label: true naive CD4+ T cells. The DNA sequence follows: TGCAGTGCCCGAGCCCGGGCTGAAGCTTTCTTT. This encodes CSARARAEAFF.